This T cell receptor beta chain was obtained from a study of blood T cell repertoires in COVID-19. Study in general: The United States, Italy and Spain were the sources of the acute and convalescent COVID-19 samples. PBMCs, B-cell-depleted T cells, or T cells provided the cDNA or gDNA that made up the material.

Authors' processing steps: Reference gene primer amplification gave nucleated cell count estimates. Here immunoSEQ multiplex PCR was the method, and the copy in TCRdb shows in-frame clones only, minus some. D and trimming were read from the DNA, whereas the V and J calls and clone size are those reported in that table. Of 250,000 to 350,000 clones detected, about nine tenths appear once; the ten largest clones hold 0.85% to 0.95%. Germline-derived CDR1 and CDR2 are SGHTA and FQGNSA. V was pared by 4 bases and J by 1 base, with 3 bases of the junction left unmatched. This CDR3 has 14 residues. The sequenced sample was peripheral blood. The chain combines TRBV7-2 with TRBJ2-5, with 7 positions matching TRBD1. The TCR sequence derives from a woman between 40 and 50 years old who had recovered from COVID-19. CDR3 in DNA: TGTGCCAGCAGCTCCAACAGGGGCCAAGAGACCCAGTACTTC. Translated: CASSSNRGQETQYF. The full variable domain, in which reference TRBV7-2 and TRBJ2-5 provide the parts outside the CDR3, is GAGVSQSPSNKVTEKGKDVELRCDPISGHTALYWYRQSLGQGLEFLIYFQGNSAPDKSGLPSDRFSAERTGGSVSTLTIQRTQQEDSAVYLCASSSNRGQETQYFGPGTRLLVL.